This T cell receptor (beta chain) was found in a study of blood T cell repertoires in COVID-19. Germline CDR1 and CDR2: SEHNR and FQNEAQ (reference sequence). The V end lost 6 bases, the J end lost 1 base, and 10 bases lay between the germline ends. CDR3 size: 14 residues. The data were produced by immunoSEQ multiplex PCR, yet TCRdb's version contains in-frame clones alone and is incomplete. This table has 300,000 to 400,000 clones, roughly nine tenths appearing once. This clonotype was obtained from a man in his sixties who had recovered from COVID-19. The V call is TRBV7-9, the J call TRBJ1-3; D is possibly TRBD1 (5 bases). Sequenced: PBMCs or T cells enriched from blood (not recorded which). CDR3 amino acids: CASSSTGSGNTIYF. The CDR3 coding sequence is TGTGCCAGCAGTTCCACAGGTTCTGGAAACACCATATATTTT.